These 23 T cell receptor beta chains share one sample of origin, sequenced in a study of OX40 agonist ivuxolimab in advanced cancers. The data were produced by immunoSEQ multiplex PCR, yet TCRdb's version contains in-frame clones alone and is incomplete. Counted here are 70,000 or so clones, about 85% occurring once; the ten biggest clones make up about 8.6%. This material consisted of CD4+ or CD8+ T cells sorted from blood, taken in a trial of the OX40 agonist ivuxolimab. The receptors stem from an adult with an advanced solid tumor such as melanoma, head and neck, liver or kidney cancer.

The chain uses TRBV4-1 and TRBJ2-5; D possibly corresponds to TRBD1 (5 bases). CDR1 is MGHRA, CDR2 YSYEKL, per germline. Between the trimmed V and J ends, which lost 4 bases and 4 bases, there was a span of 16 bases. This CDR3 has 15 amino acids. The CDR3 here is CASSPTQGLAETQYF. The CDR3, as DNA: TGCGCCAGCAGCCCGACGCAGGGCCTTGCAGAGACCCAGTACTTC.

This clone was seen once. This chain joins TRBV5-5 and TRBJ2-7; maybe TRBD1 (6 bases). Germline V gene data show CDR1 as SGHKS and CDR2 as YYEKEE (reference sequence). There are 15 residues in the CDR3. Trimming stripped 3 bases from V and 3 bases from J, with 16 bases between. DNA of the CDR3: TGTGCCAGCAGCTCCGCTAGGGACATTAGCTACGAGCAGTACTTC. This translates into CASSSARDISYEQYF.

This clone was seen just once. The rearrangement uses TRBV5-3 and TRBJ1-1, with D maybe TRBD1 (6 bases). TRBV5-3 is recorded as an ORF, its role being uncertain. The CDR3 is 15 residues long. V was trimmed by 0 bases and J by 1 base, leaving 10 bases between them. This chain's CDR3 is CARSLVGHKNTEAFF. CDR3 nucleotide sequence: TGTGCCAGAAGCTTGGTGGGACATAAGAACACTGAAGCTTTCTTT.

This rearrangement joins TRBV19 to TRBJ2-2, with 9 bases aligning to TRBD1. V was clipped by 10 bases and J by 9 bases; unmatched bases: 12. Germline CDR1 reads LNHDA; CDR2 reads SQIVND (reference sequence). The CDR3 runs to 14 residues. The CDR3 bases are TGTGCCACCGCTCCGGGACAGGGTAGGAGGGAGCTGTTTTTT. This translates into CATAPGQGRRELFF. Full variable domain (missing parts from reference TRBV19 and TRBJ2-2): DGGITQSPKYLFRKEGQNVTLSCEQNLNHDAMYWYRQDPGQGLRLIYYSQIVNDFQKGDIAEGYSVSREKKESFPLTVTSAQKNPTAFYLCATAPGQGRRELFFGEGSRLTVL.

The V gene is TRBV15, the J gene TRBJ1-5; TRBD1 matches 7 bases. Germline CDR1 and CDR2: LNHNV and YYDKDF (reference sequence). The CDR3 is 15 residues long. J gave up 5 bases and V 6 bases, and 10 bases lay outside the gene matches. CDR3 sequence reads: CATSPDRSSHQPQHF. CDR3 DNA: TGTGCCACCAGTCCGGACAGGAGCTCCCATCAGCCCCAGCATTTT.

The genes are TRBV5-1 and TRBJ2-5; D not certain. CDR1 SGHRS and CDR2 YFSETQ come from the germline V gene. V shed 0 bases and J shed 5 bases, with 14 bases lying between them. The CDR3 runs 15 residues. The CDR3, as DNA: TGCGCCAGCAGCTTGGCCTGGGGTTCTAGGGAGACCCAGTACTTC. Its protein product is CASSLAWGSRETQYF.

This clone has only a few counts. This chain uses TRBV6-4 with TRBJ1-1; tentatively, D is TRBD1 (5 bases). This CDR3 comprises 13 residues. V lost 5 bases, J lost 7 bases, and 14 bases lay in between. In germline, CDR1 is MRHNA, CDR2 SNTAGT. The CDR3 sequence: CASSLTLQGEAFF. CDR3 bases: TGTGCCAGCAGTCTCACCCTTCAGGGTGAAGCTTTCTTT.

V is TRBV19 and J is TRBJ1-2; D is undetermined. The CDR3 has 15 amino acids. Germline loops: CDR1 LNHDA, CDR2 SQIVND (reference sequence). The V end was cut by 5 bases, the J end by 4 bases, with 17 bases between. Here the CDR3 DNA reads TGTGCCAGTAGTGTCTCGGACGGAGGAACCTATGGCTACACCTTC. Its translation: CASSVSDGGTYGYTF.

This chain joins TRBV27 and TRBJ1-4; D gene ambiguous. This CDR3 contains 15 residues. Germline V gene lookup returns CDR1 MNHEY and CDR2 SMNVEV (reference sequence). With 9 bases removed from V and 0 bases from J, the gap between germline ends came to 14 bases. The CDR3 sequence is CASGPTGTTNEKLFF. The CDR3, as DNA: TGTGCCAGTGGGCCTACGGGGACAACTAATGAAAAACTGTTTTTT.

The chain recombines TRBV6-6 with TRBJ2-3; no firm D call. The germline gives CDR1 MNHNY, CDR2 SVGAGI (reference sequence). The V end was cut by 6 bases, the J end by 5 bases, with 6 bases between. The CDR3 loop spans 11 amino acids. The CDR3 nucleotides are TGTGCCAGCAGCCTGGGAGATACGCAGTATTTT. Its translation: CASSLGDTQYF.

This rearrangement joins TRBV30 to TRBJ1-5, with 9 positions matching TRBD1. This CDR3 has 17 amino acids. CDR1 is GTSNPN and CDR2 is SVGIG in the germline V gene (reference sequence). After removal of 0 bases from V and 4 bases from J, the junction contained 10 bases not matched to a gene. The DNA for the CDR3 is TGTGCCTGGAGTGTTAATCCGGGACAGGGCTTTAATCAGCCCCAGCATTTT. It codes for CAWSVNPGQGFNQPQHF.

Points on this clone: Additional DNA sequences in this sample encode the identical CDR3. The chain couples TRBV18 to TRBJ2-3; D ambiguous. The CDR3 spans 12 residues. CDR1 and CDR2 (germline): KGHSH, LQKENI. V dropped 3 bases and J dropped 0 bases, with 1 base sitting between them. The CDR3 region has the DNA TGTGCCAGCTCACCGAGCACAGATACGCAGTATTTT. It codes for CASSPSTDTQYF.

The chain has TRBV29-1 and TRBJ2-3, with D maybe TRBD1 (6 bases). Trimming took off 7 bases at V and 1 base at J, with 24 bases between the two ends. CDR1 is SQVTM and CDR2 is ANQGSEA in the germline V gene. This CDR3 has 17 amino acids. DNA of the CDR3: TGCAGCGCGAATGGTGGGGGCGTGGTTGCAGGCACAGATACGCAGTATTTT. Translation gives CSANGGGVVAGTDTQYF.

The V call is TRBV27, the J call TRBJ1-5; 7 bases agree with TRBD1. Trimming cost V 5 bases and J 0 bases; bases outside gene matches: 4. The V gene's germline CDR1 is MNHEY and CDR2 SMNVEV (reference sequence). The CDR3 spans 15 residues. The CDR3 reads CASSAGTVSNQPQHF. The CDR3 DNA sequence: TGTGCCAGCAGTGCCGGGACAGTTAGCAATCAGCCCCAGCATTTT.

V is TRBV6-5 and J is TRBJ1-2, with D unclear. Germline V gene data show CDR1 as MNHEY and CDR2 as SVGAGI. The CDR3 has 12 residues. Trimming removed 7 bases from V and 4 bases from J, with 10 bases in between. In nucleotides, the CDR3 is TGTGCCAGCACAGCCGGCGGCTATGGCTACACCTTC. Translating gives CASTAGGYGYTF.

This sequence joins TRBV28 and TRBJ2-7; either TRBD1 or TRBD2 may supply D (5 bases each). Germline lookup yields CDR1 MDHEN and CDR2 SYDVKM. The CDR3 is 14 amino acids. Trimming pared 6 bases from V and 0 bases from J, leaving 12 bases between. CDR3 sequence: CASSPGRSSYEQYF. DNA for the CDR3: TGTGCCAGCAGCCCGGGACGGAGCTCCTACGAGCAGTACTTC. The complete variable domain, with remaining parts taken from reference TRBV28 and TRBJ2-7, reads DVKVTQSSRYLVKRTGEKVFLECVQDMDHENMFWYRQDPGLGLRLIYFSYDVKMKEKGDIPEGYSVSREKKERFSLILESASTNQTSMYLCASSPGRSSYEQYFGPGTRLTVT.

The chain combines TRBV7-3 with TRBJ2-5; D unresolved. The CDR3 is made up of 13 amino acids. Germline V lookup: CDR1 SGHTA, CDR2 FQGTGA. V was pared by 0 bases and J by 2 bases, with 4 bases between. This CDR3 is CASSLTPQETQYF. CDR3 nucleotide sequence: TGTGCCAGCAGCTTAACCCCTCAAGAGACCCAGTACTTC.

This CDR3 is CASSYGTALKNTEAFF. In DNA, the CDR3 is TGTGCCAGCAGTTACGGGACAGCTCTTAAGAACACTGAAGCTTTCTTT. The chain combines TRBV6-5 with TRBJ1-1; TRBD1 aligns across 7 bases. J lost 1 base, V lost 2 bases, and 7 bases had no gene match. This CDR3 is built from 16 residues. CDR1 MNHEY and CDR2 SVGAGI come from the germline V gene.

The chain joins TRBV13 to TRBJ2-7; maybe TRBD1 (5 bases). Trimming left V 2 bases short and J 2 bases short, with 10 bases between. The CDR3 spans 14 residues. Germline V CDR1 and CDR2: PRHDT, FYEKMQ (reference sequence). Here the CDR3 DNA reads TGTGCCAGCAGCTTATCTAGGGGTACCTACGAGCAGTACTTC. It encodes CASSLSRGTYEQYF.

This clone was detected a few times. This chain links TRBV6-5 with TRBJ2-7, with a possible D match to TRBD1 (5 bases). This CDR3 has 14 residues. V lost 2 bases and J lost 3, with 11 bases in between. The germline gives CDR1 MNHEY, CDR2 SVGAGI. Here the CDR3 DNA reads TGTGCCAGCAGTTACCGTAGGGGTCTCTACGAGCAGTACTTC. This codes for CASSYRRGLYEQYF.

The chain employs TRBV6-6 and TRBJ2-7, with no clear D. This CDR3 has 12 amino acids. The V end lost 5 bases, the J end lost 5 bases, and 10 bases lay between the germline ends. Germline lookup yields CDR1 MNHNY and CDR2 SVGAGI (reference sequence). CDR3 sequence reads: CASSASWDEQYF. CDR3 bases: TGTGCCAGCAGTGCGTCTTGGGACGAGCAGTACTTC.

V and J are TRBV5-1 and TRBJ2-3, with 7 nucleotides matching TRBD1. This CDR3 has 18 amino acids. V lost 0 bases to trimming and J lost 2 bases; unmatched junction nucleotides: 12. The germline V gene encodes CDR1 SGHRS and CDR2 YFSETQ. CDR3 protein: CASSLGPPRTGATDTQYF. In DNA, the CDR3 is TGCGCCAGCAGCTTGGGCCCCCCTAGGACAGGTGCCACAGATACGCAGTATTTT.

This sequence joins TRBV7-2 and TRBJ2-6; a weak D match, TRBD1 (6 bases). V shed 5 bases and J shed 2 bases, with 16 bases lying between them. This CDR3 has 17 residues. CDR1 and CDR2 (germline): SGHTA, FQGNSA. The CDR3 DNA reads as TGTGCCAGCAGCCCCCCAGGGGCGCTTGCTGGGGCCAACGTCCTGACTTTC. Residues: CASSPPGALAGANVLTF.